Reported below is one T cell receptor (beta chain). This specimen comes from a study of control samples from healthy donors and cancer patients. Method: immunoSEQ multiplex PCR; TCRdb's copy keeps in-frame clones and lacks some. The table includes 170,000 or so clones, more than 90% detected once. The length of the CDR3 is 15 residues. V lost 3 bases, J lost 5 bases, and 4 bases stayed unmatched. From germline, CDR1 is LNHDA and CDR2 SQIVND (reference sequence). The sequenced sample consisted of blood. The source of this sequence is a middle-aged woman in good health. The V call is TRBV19, the J call TRBJ1-1, with 12 bases identical to TRBD1. The CDR3 loop reads CASSMRDRGLTEAFF. Written as DNA, the CDR3 is TGTGCCAGTAGTATGCGGGACAGGGGGCTAACTGAAGCTTTCTTT.